A single T cell receptor (beta chain) is shown here with its context. Its antigen remains unidentified. These data are taken from a study of post-analysis software for immune sequencing data. As for the study in general: Relapsing-remitting, secondary progressive and progressive-relapsing forms of multiple sclerosis all featured among disease courses. Study results and limitations: When the samples were clustered directly with F measure, those that had been prepared in the same batch showed strong co-clustering. Significantly lower normalized Chao1 diversity was found in patients with multiple sclerosis relative to controls. Among four or five TRBV segments more frequent in patients than controls were TRBV5-6, TRBV5-1 and TRBV20-1.

Trimming took 6 bases from V and 0 from J; bases not matched to a gene: 7. The CDR3 contains 15 residues. Per germline, CDR1 DFQATT and CDR2 SNEGSKA (reference sequence). TCR beta cDNA libraries had unique molecular identifiers. Out of roughly 0.95 to 10 million T cells, about 500,000 cDNA molecules were generated. TCRdb used MiXCR to reprocess the PCR reads, holding one entry per CDR3 protein. The sample holds 400,000 to 500,000 distinct CDR3 sequences, about 39% seen once. The chain joins TRBV20-1 to TRBJ2-3; TRBD1 agrees at 9 bases. The sequence was obtained from a girl aged 2 to 9 with multiple sclerosis. Material for sequencing was blood. This CDR3 reads CSATDRGHSTDTQYF. As DNA, the CDR3 is TGCAGTGCCACGGACAGGGGACATAGCACAGATACGCAGTATTTT.